This T cell receptor (beta chain) originates from a study of T cell repertoires in cytomegalovirus infection. This clonotype was found a few times. The antigen remains unidentified. A single record per CDR3 protein comes from TCRdb applying MiXCR to the reads. Here the sample spans 750,000 to 900,000 distinct CDR3 sequences, almost 30% being singletons. The clonotype originates from a human donor in good health (CMV status not recorded). Some clones in this sample may be carry-over from other donors' samples. The sample consisted of cultured CD8+ T cells from PBMCs, taken from culture after CMV antigen stimulation.

The CDR3 DNA is TGTGCCAGCAGTTTAGTGCAGGGGGCCTCTGAAGCTTTCTTT. Protein product: CASSLVQGASEAFF. V usage is TRBV12-3 or TRBV12-4 and J usage is TRBJ1-1; 8 nucleotides match TRBD1. Trimming took 1 base from V and 6 from J; bases not matched to a gene: 4. The length of the CDR3 is 14 residues.